A single sample gave rise to the 25 T cell receptor beta chains below, sequenced in a study of OX40 agonist ivuxolimab in advanced cancers. Data came from immunoSEQ multiplex PCR; TCRdb stores just in-frame clones and leaves some out. Counted here are about 71,000 clones, approximately 86% occurring once; the ten biggest clones make up 2% to 2.5%. Sample: CD4+ or CD8+ T cells sorted from blood, taken in a trial of the OX40 agonist ivuxolimab. These receptors came from an adult with an advanced solid tumor such as melanoma, head and neck, liver or kidney cancer.

The chain is built from TRBV19 and TRBJ2-7, with 8 bases matching TRBD1. CDR3 length: 15 amino acids. Trimming cost V 3 bases and J 3 bases; bases outside gene matches: 7. From germline, CDR1 is LNHDA and CDR2 SQIVND (reference sequence). CDR3 bases: TGTGCCAGTAGTATGGCCGGGACAGGAGACTACGAGCAGTACTTC. It yields the protein CASSMAGTGDYEQYF.

The chain combines TRBV6-6 with TRBJ2-3, with D tentatively TRBD2 (6 bases). Germline CDR1 MNHNY, CDR2 SVGAGI (reference sequence). The CDR3 is made up of 15 amino acids. V shed 4 bases and J shed 7 bases, with 18 bases lying between them. The CDR3 here is CASSSPGLLSHTQYF. The DNA of the CDR3 is TGTGCCAGCAGTTCCCCGGGACTCTTATCCCATACGCAGTATTTT.

The V gene is TRBV6-5, the J gene TRBJ1-2; 9 bases align to TRBD1. V lost 4 bases and J lost 4; bases outside the gene matches: 4. Germline V lookup: CDR1 MNHEY, CDR2 SVGAGI. This CDR3 has 14 amino acids. The CDR3 loop is CASSFLGQGYGYTF. In DNA form, the CDR3 reads TGTGCCAGCAGTTTCCTGGGACAGGGCTATGGCTACACCTTC.

This clone was seen once. The chain employs TRBV12-5 and TRBJ2-5; D possibly corresponds to TRBD2 (6 bases). The CDR3 contains 15 residues. The germline gives CDR1 LGHNT, CDR2 FRNRAP. Trimming shortened V by 1 base and J by 2 bases, and 11 bases separated the two germline ends. CDR3 in amino acids: CASGLGSGGQETQYF. The CDR3, as DNA: TGTGCTAGTGGTTTGGGTAGCGGAGGTCAAGAGACCCAGTACTTC.

The CDR3 nucleotides read TGTGCCAGCAGCCAATACCCCGAGGCCCCCCTCCACTTT. Encoded protein: CASSQYPEAPLHF. This chain connects TRBV14 to TRBJ1-6; D gene ambiguous. Germline CDR1 and CDR2: SGHDN and FVKESK. Trimming shortened V by 2 bases and J by 13 bases, and 12 bases separated the two germline ends. CDR3 length equals 13 residues.

This clone was detected a few times. The chain has TRBV2 and TRBJ2-7, with D possibly matching TRBD2 (6 bases). The CDR3 has 15 residues. V was cut by 3 bases and J by 2 bases, with 14 bases left in between. The germline V gene encodes CDR1 SNHLY and CDR2 FYNNEI. The CDR3, as DNA: TGTGCCAGCAGTGAGGGAAGGGGAGGACCCTACGAGCAGTACTTC. This translates into CASSEGRGGPYEQYF.

CDR3 in amino acids: CASSETPWGGREEKLFF. CDR3 nucleotides: TGTGCCAGCAGTGAAACCCCCTGGGGGGGGCGGGAGGAAAAACTGTTTTTT. This chain links TRBV6-1 with TRBJ1-4; D might be TRBD1 (6 bases). The CDR3 is 17 amino acids. Germline values: CDR1 MNHNS, CDR2 SASEGT. The V end lost 2 bases, the J end lost 8 bases, and 21 bases lay between the germline ends.

This chain connects TRBV9 to TRBJ2-1; maybe TRBD1 (7 bases). The ends were cut back, 4 bases at V and 6 bases at J, with 23 bases in the middle. Germline CDR1 SGDLS, CDR2 YYNGEE. The CDR3 extends over 17 amino acids. For the CDR3, the DNA is TGTGCCAGCAGCTCTGACGGGCTCCCAGGGGGGTTCAATGAGCAGTTCTTC. Protein: CASSSDGLPGGFNEQFF.

The V call is TRBV6-1, the J call TRBJ2-3; the D is unclear. This CDR3 spans 11 amino acids. V lost 10 bases and J 2 bases, leaving 7 bases between the germline ends. CDR1 MNHNS and CDR2 SASEGT come from the germline V gene. CDR3 in amino acids: CATYSTDTQYF. CDR3 bases: TGTGCCACGTACTCCACAGATACGCAGTATTTT.

This chain uses TRBV5-1 with TRBJ1-1; 8 nucleotides line up with TRBD1. The CDR3 contains 15 residues. The junction had 7 bases not matched to a gene; V was cut back by 3 bases and J by 3 bases. CDR1 and CDR2 from the germline V gene are SGHRS and YFSETQ. In DNA form, the CDR3 reads TGCGCCAGCAGCTCTGGGGACAGGTGGGACACTGAAGCTTTCTTT. This sequence encodes CASSSGDRWDTEAFF.

This clone has a handful of counts. The chain uses TRBV19 and TRBJ1-5; the D gene is possibly TRBD1 (5 bases). The germline gives CDR1 LNHDA, CDR2 SQIVND (reference sequence). The length of the CDR3 is 15 residues. V lost 1 base, J lost 6 bases, and 13 bases lay in between. In DNA form, the CDR3 reads TGTGCCAGTAGTATAGTGCAGAAAAGGGGTCAGCCCCAGCATTTT. It is translated as CASSIVQKRGQPQHF. Drawing the rest from reference TRBV19 and TRBJ1-5, the complete variable domain is DGGITQSPKYLFRKEGQNVTLSCEQNLNHDAMYWYRQDPGQGLRLIYYSQIVNDFQKGDIAEGYSVSREKKESFPLTVTSAQKNPTAFYLCASSIVQKRGQPQHFGDGTRLSIL.

V and J are TRBV5-1 and TRBJ1-5; 7 nucleotides match TRBD1. The CDR3 has 14 amino acids. Germline values: CDR1 SGHRS, CDR2 YFSETQ. Trimming took 4 bases from V and 4 from J; bases not matched to a gene: 5. Here the CDR3 DNA reads TGCGCCAGCAGCCCCGGGACAGCGAATCAGCCCCAGCATTTT. As protein: CASSPGTANQPQHF.

This rearrangement joins TRBV6-5 to TRBJ2-1; a possible D gene is TRBD1 (5 bases). The V and J ends lost 0 bases and 14 bases respectively, with 14 bases between them. Germline values: CDR1 MNHEY, CDR2 SVGAGI. CDR3 length equals 13 residues. The CDR3 loop is CASSYSNGAKEFF. For the CDR3, the DNA is TGTGCCAGCAGTTACTCGAATGGGGCCAAGGAGTTCTTC.

This clone was counted between two and nine times. This chain connects TRBV9 to TRBJ1-1, with a possible D match to TRBD1 (6 bases). Germline CDR1 SGDLS, CDR2 YYNGEE. V lost 0 bases and J 5 bases, leaving 14 bases between the germline ends. The CDR3 has 15 residues. For the CDR3, the DNA is TGTGCCAGCAGCGTAGTGGACAGCCCGAGGACTGAAGCTTTCTTT. This gives the protein CASSVVDSPRTEAFF.

CDR3 sequence: CATSRDPILTGSTGELFF. The CDR3 nucleotides are TGTGCCACCAGCAGAGACCCCATTTTGACAGGGTCAACCGGGGAGCTGTTTTTT. The V and J genes are TRBV15 and TRBJ2-2; 7 bases map to TRBD1. V was clipped by 0 bases and J by 5 bases; unmatched bases: 12. This CDR3 is built from 18 residues. From germline, CDR1 is LNHNV and CDR2 YYDKDF (reference sequence). Filled out from reference TRBV15 and TRBJ2-2, the complete variable domain reads DAMVIQNPRYQVTQFGKPVTLSCSQTLNHNVMYWYQQKSSQAPKLLFHYYDKDFNNEADTPDNFQSRRPNTSFCFLDIRSPGLGDTAMYLCATSRDPILTGSTGELFFGEGSRLTVL.

The genes are TRBV6-4 and TRBJ2-1, with 10 bases lining up with TRBD2. CDR1 and CDR2 (germline): MRHNA, SNTAGT. The CDR3 totals 15 residues. Unmatched junction bases numbered 4, after V lost 2 bases and J lost 6 bases. The CDR3 here is CASSDGLAGVNEQFF. CDR3 DNA: TGTGCCAGCAGTGACGGGCTAGCGGGGGTCAATGAGCAGTTCTTC.

The V gene is TRBV5-1, the J gene TRBJ2-5, with D tentatively TRBD1 (6 bases). CDR1 is SGHRS, CDR2 YFSETQ, per germline. The CDR3 contains 15 residues. Between the trimmed V and J ends, which lost 0 bases and 5 bases, there was a span of 14 bases. CDR3: CASSLGTGQVETQYF. In nucleotides, the CDR3 is TGCGCCAGCAGCTTGGGAACGGGACAAGTTGAGACCCAGTACTTC.

This clone was counted a single time. The chain carries TRBV6-1 and TRBJ2-7; D call uncertain. Germline CDR1 and CDR2: MNHNS and SASEGT. V was clipped by 8 bases and J by 5 bases, with 13 bases between them. This CDR3 spans 12 amino acids. This CDR3 is CASSSPLNEQYF. The CDR3 nucleotides are TGTGCCAGCTCCAGTCCTTTGAACGAGCAGTACTTC.

This chain connects TRBV7-2 to TRBJ2-2; no clear D. Trimming cost V 1 base and J 0 bases, with 6 bases left between them. The germline CDR1 and CDR2 sequences are SGHTA and FQGNSA. The CDR3 is 15 amino acids. In nucleotides, the CDR3 is TGTGCCAGCAGCTTAGATCCGTCGAACACCGGGGAGCTGTTTTTT. Protein sequence: CASSLDPSNTGELFF.

This clone was observed once. The chain carries TRBV29-1 and TRBJ1-1; possible D gene TRBD1, 6 bases. This CDR3 region has 13 residues. Germline V lookup: CDR1 SQVTM, CDR2 ANQGSEA. Trimming cost V 6 bases and J 2 bases, with 13 bases left between them. The CDR3 region has the DNA TGCAGCGTCTCACGGGACACCAACACTGAAGCTTTCTTT. It is translated as CSVSRDTNTEAFF.

The V and J genes are TRBV7-3 and TRBJ2-3, with D tentatively TRBD1 (5 bases). CDR1 and CDR2 (germline): SGHTA, FQGTGA. This CDR3 region has 14 residues. Trimming pared 1 base from V and 0 bases from J, leaving 5 bases between. CDR3 nucleotides: TGTGCCAGCAGCTTAAGGGGCAGCACAGATACGCAGTATTTT. It specifies CASSLRGSTDTQYF.

The rearrangement joins TRBV7-2 to TRBJ2-7; D gene unclear. V gave up 2 bases and J gave up 0 bases, with 5 bases separating them. CDR1 and CDR2 from the germline V gene are SGHTA and FQGNSA. This CDR3 is built from 13 residues. CDR3 in DNA: TGTGCCAGCAGCTTATTAGACTCCTACGAGCAGTACTTC. It yields the protein CASSLLDSYEQYF. The entire variable domain, with the rest obtained from reference TRBV7-2 and TRBJ2-7, is as follows: GAGVSQSPSNKVTEKGKDVELRCDPISGHTALYWYRQSLGQGLEFLIYFQGNSAPDKSGLPSDRFSAERTGGSVSTLTIQRTQQEDSAVYLCASSLLDSYEQYFGPGTRLTVT.

This chain joins TRBV6-1 and TRBJ2-5, with D perhaps TRBD2 (5 bases). CDR3 length: 16 residues. Germline V gene data show CDR1 as MNHNS and CDR2 as SASEGT. Trimming cost V 3 bases and J 3 bases, with 17 bases left between them. The CDR3: CASSDYASPKEETQYF. The CDR3 DNA reads as TGTGCCAGCAGTGACTATGCTAGCCCTAAAGAAGAGACCCAGTACTTC.

V gene TRBV5-6 combines with J gene TRBJ2-3; D might be TRBD1 (5 bases). This CDR3 contains 14 residues. The germline V gene has CDR1 SGHDT and CDR2 YYEEEE. The ends were cut back, 1 base at V and 2 bases at J, with 8 bases in the middle. DNA for the CDR3: TGTGCCAGCAGCTTGTGGGGCGTCACAGATACGCAGTATTTT. Translating it yields CASSLWGVTDTQYF.

The chain carries TRBV6-5 and TRBJ2-1; D call uncertain. The V gene's germline CDR1 is MNHEY and CDR2 SVGAGI. The CDR3 has 14 residues. Deletions cut 5 bases from V and 0 bases from J, with 8 bases between. The DNA of the CDR3 is TGTGCCAGCAGTAAGAGCTTCTCCTACAATGAGCAGTTCTTC. The encoded protein is CASSKSFSYNEQFF.